The clone carrying this TCR beta chain was picked up many times. As yet, its antigen is unknown. This record belongs to a study of early T cells in non-severe SARS-CoV-2 infection. Study-level background: Unpaired chains resulted from sequencing bulk RNA of unsorted whole blood. Study observations and caveats: VDJdb matches were skewed toward anti-spike CD8 T cell responses.

Each single cDNA molecule received a unique molecular identifier. MiXCR, run by TCRdb on the 5' RACE reads, gives a single entry per CDR3 protein. In the table there are about 48,000 distinct CDR3 sequences, about 5.3% of which are singletons. The receptor was derived from an adult who was a healthcare worker with PCR-confirmed SARS-CoV-2 infection or an uninfected control (not recorded which). The sequencing here drew on whole blood, taken at baseline.

CDR3 coding DNA: TGCAGTGCTCCCAAGGACGGTGTTAGCACCTACGAGCAGTACTTC. Its translation: CSAPKDGVSTYEQYF. The chain links TRBV20-1 to TRBJ2-7; D call uncertain. The CDR3 length is 15 residues. Trimming removed 5 bases at V and 2 bases at J, with 19 bases between. The germline gives CDR1 DFQATT, CDR2 SNEGSKA (reference sequence).